This TCR beta chain was obtained from a study of technical replicates of blood from a handful of donors. Trimming at V came to 1 base and at J to 15 bases, leaving 13 bases not matched to a gene. The CDR3 has 15 residues. The germline V gene encodes CDR1 SGHRS and CDR2 YFSETQ. Libraries were prepared by immunoSEQ multiplex PCR; TCRdb keeps only in-frame clonotypes and omits some of them. The profile shows almost 90,000 clones, around 95% of them singletons. The TCR was taken from a human donor in good health. Sequencing was performed on T cells isolated from PBMCs. The J gene is TRBJ2-4, the V gene TRBV5-1; TRBD2 matches at 10 bases. Here the CDR3 DNA reads TGCGCCAGCAGCTTGACTAGCGGGACCTCCAAGGTATGGTACTTC. Its translation is CASSLTSGTSKVWYF.